The clone carrying this TCR beta chain was counted between two and nine times. Profiling relied on immunoSEQ multiplex PCR, and the TCRdb table lists in-frame clones only, not all of them. The sample has about 82,000 clones, less than 80% seen once. The data belong to a study of radiotherapy plus CTLA-4 blockade in lung cancer. CDR1 is MNHEY, CDR2 SMNVEV, per germline (reference sequence). V gave up 6 bases and J gave up 6 bases; unmatched junction bases: 5. The length of the CDR3 is 15 residues. The sample in question was peripheral blood, obtained from a patient treated with radiotherapy plus ipilimumab. The chain combines TRBV27 with TRBJ2-7; TRBD2 agrees at 16 bases. The clonotype was recovered from a human donor with non-small cell lung cancer that progressed on radiotherapy plus ipilimumab. Here the CDR3 DNA reads TGTGCCAGCAGCCTCGGGACTAGCGGGAGGGGCGAGCAGTACTTC. Protein sequence: CASSLGTSGRGEQYF.